The source of this TCR beta chain is a study of cytomegalovirus exposure and HLA in healthy donors. Study findings and constraints: Published work reported that the classifier diagnosed cytomegalovirus status with high specificity and sensitivity. In an earlier analysis, in some 500 donors, most V segments appeared productive either ~87% or ~30% of the time. The authors excluded some V segments, including TRBV6-2 and TRBV6-3, as indistinguishable. A later analysis showed that HLA-associated TCR beta chains had undergone more clonal expansion than equally common others.

A note on this clone: No antigen is known for it.

This CDR3 is 16 amino acids long. The ends lost 2 bases at V and 7 bases at J; junction bases unmatched: 7. CDR1 SGDLS and CDR2 YYNGEE come from the germline V gene. PCR amplification relied on 60 Vbeta primers (plus 13 Jbeta primers). TCRdb keeps only in-frame clones here, not all; method: immunoSEQ multiplex PCR. The sample lists 130,000 or so clones, around 70% seen once, with over 2% in the top ten. This chain connects TRBV9 to TRBJ2-1; 12 bases agree with TRBD1. This clonotype was obtained from a woman between 35 and 50 years old in good health and CMV-seropositive. Sample: PBMCs. This CDR3 reads CASSVGGQGALNEQFF. The CDR3 DNA is TGTGCCAGCAGCGTTGGGGGACAGGGGGCATTAAATGAGCAGTTCTTC.